This T cell receptor (beta chain) was retrieved from a study of blood T cell repertoires in COVID-19. The wider study: Samples representing acute and convalescent COVID-19 were sourced from the United States, Italy and Spain.

V lost 5 bases and J lost 7; bases outside the gene matches: 15. CDR1 is MNHEY and CDR2 is SVGEGT in the germline V gene. The CDR3 is made up of 16 amino acids. As processed by the authors: Estimated nucleated cell counts came from reference gene primer amplification. Sequencing was performed with immunoSEQ multiplex PCR; in TCRdb, only in-frame clones are kept and a portion is missing. V and J calls and clone size are as listed in that table; D and trimming were resolved from the DNA. The profile shows roughly 250,000 clones, approximately 81% of them singletons. In this sample, this clone turned up a few times.

Source material: peripheral blood. The chain has TRBV6-2 or TRBV6-3 and TRBJ1-1; 8 nucleotides align to TRBD1. The sequence was obtained from a woman in her sixties with active or convalescent COVID-19. The DNA for the CDR3 is TGTGCCAGCAGTAATCTGCTCTTCAGGGGGCCCGGTGAAGCTTTCTTT. Protein: CASSNLLFRGPGEAFF.